Sequencing of this TCR beta chain was carried out in a study of blood T cell repertoires in COVID-19. This CDR3 has 13 amino acids. Trimming at V came to 6 bases and at J to 2 bases, leaving 2 bases not matched to a gene. This clone was found once. The data were produced by immunoSEQ multiplex PCR, yet TCRdb's version contains in-frame clones alone and is incomplete. The sample contains around 33,000 clones, approximately 82% of which appear only once. The sequencing input was peripheral blood. V and J are TRBV12-3 or TRBV12-4 and TRBJ2-7; TRBD1 matches at 9 bases. This receptor was taken from a man of 80 years or more with active or convalescent COVID-19. In nucleotides, the CDR3 is TGTGCCAGCAGGGGACAGGGAACCTACGAGCAGTACTTC. This sequence encodes CASRGQGTYEQYF.